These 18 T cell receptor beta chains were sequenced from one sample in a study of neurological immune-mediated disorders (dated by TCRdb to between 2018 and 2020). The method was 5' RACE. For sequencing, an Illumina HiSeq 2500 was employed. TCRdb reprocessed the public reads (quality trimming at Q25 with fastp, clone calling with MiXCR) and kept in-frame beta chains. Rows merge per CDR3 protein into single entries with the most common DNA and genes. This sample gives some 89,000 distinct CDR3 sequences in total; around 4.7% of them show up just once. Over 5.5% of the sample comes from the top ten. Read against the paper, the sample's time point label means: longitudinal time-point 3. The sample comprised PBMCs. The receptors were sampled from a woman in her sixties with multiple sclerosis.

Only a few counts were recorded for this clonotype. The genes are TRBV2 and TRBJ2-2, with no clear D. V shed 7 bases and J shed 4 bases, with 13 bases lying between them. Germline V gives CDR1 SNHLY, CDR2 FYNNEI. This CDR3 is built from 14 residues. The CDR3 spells CASTERQITGELFF. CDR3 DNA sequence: TGTGCCAGCACCGAACGGCAGATCACCGGGGAGCTGTTTTTT.

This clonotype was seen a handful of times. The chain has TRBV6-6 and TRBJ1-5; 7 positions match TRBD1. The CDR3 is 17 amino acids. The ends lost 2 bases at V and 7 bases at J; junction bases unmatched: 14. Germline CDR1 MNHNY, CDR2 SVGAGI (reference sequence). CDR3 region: CASSYGQGETSGQPQHF. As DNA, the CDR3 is TGTGCCAGCAGTTACGGTCAGGGGGAGACCTCGGGGCAGCCCCAGCATTTT.

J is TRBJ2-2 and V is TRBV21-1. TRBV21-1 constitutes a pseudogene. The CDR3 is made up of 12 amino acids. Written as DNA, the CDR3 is TGTGCCAGCAGCAAAAGGGCCGGGGAGCTGTTTTTT. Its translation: CASSKRAGELFF.

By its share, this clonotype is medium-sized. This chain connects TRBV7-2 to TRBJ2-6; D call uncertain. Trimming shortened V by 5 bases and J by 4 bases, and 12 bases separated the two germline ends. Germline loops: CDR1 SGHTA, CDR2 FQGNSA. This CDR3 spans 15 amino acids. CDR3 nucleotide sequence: TGTGCCAGCAGCCCCGGACCGTCGGGGGCCAACGTCCTGACTTTC. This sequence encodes CASSPGPSGANVLTF.

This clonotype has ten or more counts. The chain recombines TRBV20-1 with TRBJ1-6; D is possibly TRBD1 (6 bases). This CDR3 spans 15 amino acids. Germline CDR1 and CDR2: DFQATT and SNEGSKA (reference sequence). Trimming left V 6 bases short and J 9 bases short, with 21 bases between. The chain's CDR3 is CSAPKGQWLTSPLHF. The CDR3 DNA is TGCAGTGCACCCAAGGGACAATGGTTGACTTCACCCCTCCACTTT.

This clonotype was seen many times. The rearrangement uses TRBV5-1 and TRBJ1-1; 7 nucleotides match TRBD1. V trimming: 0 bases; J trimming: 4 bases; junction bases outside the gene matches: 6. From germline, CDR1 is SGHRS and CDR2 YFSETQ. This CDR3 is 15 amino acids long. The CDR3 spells CASSLAADRSTEAFF. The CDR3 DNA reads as TGCGCCAGCAGCTTGGCCGCGGACAGGAGCACTGAAGCTTTCTTT.

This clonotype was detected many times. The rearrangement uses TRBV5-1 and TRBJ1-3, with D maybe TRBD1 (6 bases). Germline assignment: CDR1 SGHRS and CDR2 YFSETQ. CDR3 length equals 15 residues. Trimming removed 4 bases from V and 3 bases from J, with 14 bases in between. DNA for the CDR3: TGCGCCAGCAGCCAAACAGCAGGGGATGGAAACACCATATATTTT. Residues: CASSQTAGDGNTIYF.

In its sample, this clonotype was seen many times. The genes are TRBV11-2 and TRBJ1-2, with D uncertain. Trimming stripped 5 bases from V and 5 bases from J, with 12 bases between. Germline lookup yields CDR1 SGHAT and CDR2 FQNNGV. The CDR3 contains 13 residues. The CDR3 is CASSLGYGYGYTF. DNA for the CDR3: TGTGCCAGCAGCCTAGGGTATGGGTATGGCTACACCTTC.

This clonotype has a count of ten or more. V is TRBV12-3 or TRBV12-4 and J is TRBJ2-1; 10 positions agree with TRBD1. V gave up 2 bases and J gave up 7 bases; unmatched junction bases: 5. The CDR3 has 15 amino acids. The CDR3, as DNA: TGTGCCAGCAGTTTACGGACAGGGGGTGGGAATGAGCAGTTCTTC. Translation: CASSLRTGGGNEQFF.

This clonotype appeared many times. CDR3 nucleotide sequence: TGCGCCAGCAGCGGGATCGGGGATCAGTACTTC. It yields the protein CASSGIGDQYF. This sequence joins TRBV5-1 and TRBJ2-5; D might be TRBD2 (5 bases). The CDR3 totals 11 residues. Trimming shortened V by 4 bases and J by 11 bases, and 12 bases separated the two germline ends. Germline V CDR1 and CDR2: SGHRS, YFSETQ.

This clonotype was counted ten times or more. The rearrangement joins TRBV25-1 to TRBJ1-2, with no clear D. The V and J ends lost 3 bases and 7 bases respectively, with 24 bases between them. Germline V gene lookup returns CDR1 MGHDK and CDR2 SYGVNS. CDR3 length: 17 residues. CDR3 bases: TGTGCCAGCAGTGATAACCGGGCAGAGCACTTGGGTGTTGGCTACACCTTC. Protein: CASSDNRAEHLGVGYTF.

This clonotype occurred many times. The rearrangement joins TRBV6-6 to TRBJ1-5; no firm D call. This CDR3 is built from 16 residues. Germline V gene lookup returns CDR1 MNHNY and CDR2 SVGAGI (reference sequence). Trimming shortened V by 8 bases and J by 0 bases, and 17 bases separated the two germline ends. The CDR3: CASRSRNRYSNQPQHF. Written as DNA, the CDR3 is TGTGCCAGCCGTTCCCGGAACAGATATAGCAATCAGCCCCAGCATTTT.

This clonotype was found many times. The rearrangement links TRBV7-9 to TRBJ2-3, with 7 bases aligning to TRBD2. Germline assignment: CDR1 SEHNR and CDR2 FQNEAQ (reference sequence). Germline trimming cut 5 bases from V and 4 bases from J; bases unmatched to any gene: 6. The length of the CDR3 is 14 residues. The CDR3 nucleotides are TGTGCCAGCAGCCCGGGACTAAACCCAGATACGCAGTATTTT. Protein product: CASSPGLNPDTQYF. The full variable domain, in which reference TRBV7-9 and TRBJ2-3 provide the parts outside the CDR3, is DTGVSQNPRHKITKRGQNVTFRCDPISEHNRLYWYRQTLGQGPEFLTYFQNEAQLEKSRLLSDRFSAERPKGSFSTLEIQRTEQGDSAMYLCASSPGLNPDTQYFGPGTRLTVL.

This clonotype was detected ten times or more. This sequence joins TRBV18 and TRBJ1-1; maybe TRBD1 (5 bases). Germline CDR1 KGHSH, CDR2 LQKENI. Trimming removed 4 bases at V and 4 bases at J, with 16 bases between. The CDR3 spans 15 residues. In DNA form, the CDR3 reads TGTGCCAGCTCACAAGTCCAGGGCGAGGGCACTGAAGCTTTCTTT. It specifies CASSQVQGEGTEAFF.

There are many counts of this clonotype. CDR3 loop: CATRKDRSNTEAFF. The CDR3 DNA sequence: TGTGCCACCAGGAAGGACAGGTCGAACACTGAAGCTTTCTTT. The chain joins TRBV15 to TRBJ1-1; TRBD1 agrees at 7 bases. The germline V gene has CDR1 LNHNV and CDR2 YYDKDF (reference sequence). This CDR3 is built from 14 residues. J lost 1 base, V lost 6 bases, and 5 bases had no gene match.

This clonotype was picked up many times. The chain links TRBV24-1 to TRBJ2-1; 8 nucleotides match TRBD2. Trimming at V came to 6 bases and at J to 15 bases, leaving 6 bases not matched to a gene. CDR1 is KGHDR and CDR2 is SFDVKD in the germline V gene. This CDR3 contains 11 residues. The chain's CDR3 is CATSRGGLMFF. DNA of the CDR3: TGTGCCACCAGTCGCGGGGGGCTGATGTTCTTC.

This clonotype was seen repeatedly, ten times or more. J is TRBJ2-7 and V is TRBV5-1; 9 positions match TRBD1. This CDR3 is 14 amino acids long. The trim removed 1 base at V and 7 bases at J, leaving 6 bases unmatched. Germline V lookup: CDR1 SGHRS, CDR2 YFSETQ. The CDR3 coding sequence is TGCGCCAGCAGCTTGAAGGGACAGGGTGGTGAGCAGTACTTC. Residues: CASSLKGQGGEQYF. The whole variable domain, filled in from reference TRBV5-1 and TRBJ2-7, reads KAGVTQTPRYLIKTRGQQVTLSCSPISGHRSVSWYQQTPGQGLQFLFEYFSETQRNKGNFPGRFSGRQFSNSRSEMNVSTLELGDSALYLCASSLKGQGGEQYFGPGTRLTVT.

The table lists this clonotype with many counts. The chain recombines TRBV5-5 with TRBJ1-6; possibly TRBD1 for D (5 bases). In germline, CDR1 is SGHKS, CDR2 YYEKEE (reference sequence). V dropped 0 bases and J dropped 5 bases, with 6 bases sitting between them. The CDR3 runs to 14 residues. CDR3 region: CASSLGRDNSPLHF. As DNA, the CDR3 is TGTGCCAGCAGCTTGGGCAGGGATAATTCACCCCTCCACTTT.